What follows is one T cell receptor beta chain and its context. Its antigen is currently unknown. Germline V gene lookup returns CDR1 MDHEN and CDR2 SYDVKM. This CDR3 spans 15 amino acids. The junction had 6 bases not matched to a gene; V was cut back by 4 bases and J by 1 base. Researchers ran the PCR with 60 Vbeta and 13 Jbeta primers. Measured with immunoSEQ multiplex PCR; TCRdb has only the in-frame clones, and not every one. The data contain approximately 110,000 clones, around 77% of them singletons. This sample was included in a study of cytomegalovirus exposure and HLA in healthy donors. Study-level points and caveats: In an earlier analysis, most TCR beta V segments were productive about 90% or about 30% of the time. A reported reduction in N-insertions relative to the 666-donor mean was seen in an Asian-associated ancestry cluster in a later analysis.

V and J are TRBV28 and TRBJ1-1; 7 nucleotides align to TRBD1. The clonotype originates from a human donor in good health. Sequencing was done on a sample of PBMCs. This CDR3 reads CASSSQGPGNTEAFF. The CDR3 nucleotides are TGTGCCAGCAGTTCACAGGGGCCCGGGAACACTGAAGCTTTCTTT. Variable domain in full (rest from reference TRBV28 and TRBJ1-1): DVKVTQSSRYLVKRTGEKVFLECVQDMDHENMFWYRQDPGLGLRLIYFSYDVKMKEKGDIPEGYSVSREKKERFSLILESASTNQTSMYLCASSSQGPGNTEAFFGQGTRLTVV.